This T cell receptor (beta chain) is drawn from a study of OX40 agonist ivuxolimab in advanced cancers. The CDR3 is 13 amino acids. V lost 6 bases and J lost 2, with 10 bases in between. Germline CDR1 and CDR2: MDHEN and SYDVKM. This table comes from immunoSEQ multiplex PCR, and its TCRdb copy is limited to in-frame clones, with some not included. The profile shows about 37,000 clones, 70% to 90% of them singletons. This receptor was identified in an adult with an advanced solid tumor such as melanoma, head and neck, liver or kidney cancer. The chain has TRBV28 and TRBJ2-5; perhaps TRBD1 as D (5 bases). Specimen: CD4+ or CD8+ T cells sorted from blood, collected in a trial of the OX40 agonist ivuxolimab. CDR3 sequence reads: CASRAGPQETQYF. The DNA of the CDR3 is TGTGCCAGCAGGGCAGGGCCACAAGAGACCCAGTACTTC.